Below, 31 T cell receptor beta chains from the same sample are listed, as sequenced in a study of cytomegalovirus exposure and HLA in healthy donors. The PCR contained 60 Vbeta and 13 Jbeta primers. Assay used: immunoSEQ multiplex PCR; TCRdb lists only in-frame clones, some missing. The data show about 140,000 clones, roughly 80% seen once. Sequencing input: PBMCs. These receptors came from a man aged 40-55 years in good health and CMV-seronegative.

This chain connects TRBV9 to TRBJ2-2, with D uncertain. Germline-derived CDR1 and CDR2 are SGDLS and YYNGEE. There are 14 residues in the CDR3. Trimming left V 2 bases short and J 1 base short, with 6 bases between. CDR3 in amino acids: CASSVALNTGELFF. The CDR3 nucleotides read TGTGCCAGCAGCGTGGCATTGAACACCGGGGAGCTGTTTTTT.

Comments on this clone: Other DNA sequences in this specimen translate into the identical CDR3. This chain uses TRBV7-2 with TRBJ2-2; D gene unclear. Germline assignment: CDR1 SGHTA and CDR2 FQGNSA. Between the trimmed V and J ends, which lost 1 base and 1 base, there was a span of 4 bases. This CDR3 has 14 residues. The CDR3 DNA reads TGTGCCAGCAGCTTAGATCGGAACACCGGGGAGCTGTTTTTT. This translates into CASSLDRNTGELFF.

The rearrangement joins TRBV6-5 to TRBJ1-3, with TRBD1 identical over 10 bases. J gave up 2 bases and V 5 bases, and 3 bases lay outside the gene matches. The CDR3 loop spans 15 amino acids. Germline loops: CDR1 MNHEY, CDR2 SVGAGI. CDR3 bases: TGTGCCAGCAGTAGACAGGGGGCAACTGGAAACACCATATATTTT. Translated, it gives CASSRQGATGNTIYF.

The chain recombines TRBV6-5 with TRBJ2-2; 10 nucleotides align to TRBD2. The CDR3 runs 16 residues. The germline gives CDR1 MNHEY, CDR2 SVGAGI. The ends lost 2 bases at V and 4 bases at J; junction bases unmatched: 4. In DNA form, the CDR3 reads TGTGCCAGCAGTTACGAGGCTAGCGGGGGCACCGGGGAGCTGTTTTTT. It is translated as CASSYEASGGTGELFF.

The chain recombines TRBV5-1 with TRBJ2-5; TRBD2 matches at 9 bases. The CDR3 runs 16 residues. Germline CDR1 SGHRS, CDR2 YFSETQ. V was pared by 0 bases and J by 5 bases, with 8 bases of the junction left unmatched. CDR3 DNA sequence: TGCGCCAGCAGCTTGGAACACGGGACTAGCATGGAGACCCAGTACTTC. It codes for CASSLEHGTSMETQYF.

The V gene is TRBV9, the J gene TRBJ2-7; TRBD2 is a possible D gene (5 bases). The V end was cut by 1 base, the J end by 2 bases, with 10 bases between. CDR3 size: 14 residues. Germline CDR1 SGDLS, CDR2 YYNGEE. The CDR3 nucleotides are TGTGCCAGCAGCGTACAGGACTCTGCCTACGAGCAGTACTTC. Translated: CASSVQDSAYEQYF.

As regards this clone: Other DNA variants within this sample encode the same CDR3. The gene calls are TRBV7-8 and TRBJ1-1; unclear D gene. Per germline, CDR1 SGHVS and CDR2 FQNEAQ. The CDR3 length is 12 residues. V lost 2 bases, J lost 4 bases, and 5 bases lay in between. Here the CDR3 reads CASSLSGTEAFF. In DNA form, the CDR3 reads TGTGCCAGCAGCTTATCGGGCACTGAAGCTTTCTTT.

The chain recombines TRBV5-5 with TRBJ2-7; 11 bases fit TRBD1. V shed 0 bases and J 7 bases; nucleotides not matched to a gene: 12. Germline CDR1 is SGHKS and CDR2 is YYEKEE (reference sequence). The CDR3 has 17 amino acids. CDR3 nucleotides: TGTGCCAGCAGCTTGGACGTAAGTGGACAGGGGGCTAGAGAGCAGTACTTC. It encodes CASSLDVSGQGAREQYF.

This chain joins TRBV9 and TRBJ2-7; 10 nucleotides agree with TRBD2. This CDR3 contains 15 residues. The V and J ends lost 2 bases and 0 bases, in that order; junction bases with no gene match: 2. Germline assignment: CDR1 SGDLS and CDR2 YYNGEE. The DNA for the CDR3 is TGTGCCAGCAGCGTTTCTAGCGGGAGCTCCTACGAGCAGTACTTC. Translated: CASSVSSGSSYEQYF.

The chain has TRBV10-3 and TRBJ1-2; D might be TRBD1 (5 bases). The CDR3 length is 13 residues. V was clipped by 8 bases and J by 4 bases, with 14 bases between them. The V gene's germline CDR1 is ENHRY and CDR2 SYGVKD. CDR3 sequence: CAIQQENTYGYTF. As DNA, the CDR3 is TGTGCCATCCAACAGGAGAATACCTATGGCTACACCTTC.

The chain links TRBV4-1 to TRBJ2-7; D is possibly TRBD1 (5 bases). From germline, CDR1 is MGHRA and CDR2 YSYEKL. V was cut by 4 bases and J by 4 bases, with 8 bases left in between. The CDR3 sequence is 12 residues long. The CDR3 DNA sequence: TGCGCCAGCAGCCGCGACAGTTACGAGCAGTACTTC. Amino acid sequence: CASSRDSYEQYF.

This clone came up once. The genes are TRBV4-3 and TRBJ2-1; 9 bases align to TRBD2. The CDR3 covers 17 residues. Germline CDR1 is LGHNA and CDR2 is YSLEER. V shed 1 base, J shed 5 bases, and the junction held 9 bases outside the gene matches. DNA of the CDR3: TGCGCCAGCAGCCAAGTTAGACAGCGGGGGGCCCACAATGAGCAGTTCTTC. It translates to CASSQVRQRGAHNEQFF.

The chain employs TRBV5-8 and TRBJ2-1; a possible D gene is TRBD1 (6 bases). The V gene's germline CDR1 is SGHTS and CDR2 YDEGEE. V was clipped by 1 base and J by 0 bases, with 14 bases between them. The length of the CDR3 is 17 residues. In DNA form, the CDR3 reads TGTGCCAGCAGCTTGAGTTTGGAAGGGGGCTCCTACAATGAGCAGTTCTTC. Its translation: CASSLSLEGGSYNEQFF.

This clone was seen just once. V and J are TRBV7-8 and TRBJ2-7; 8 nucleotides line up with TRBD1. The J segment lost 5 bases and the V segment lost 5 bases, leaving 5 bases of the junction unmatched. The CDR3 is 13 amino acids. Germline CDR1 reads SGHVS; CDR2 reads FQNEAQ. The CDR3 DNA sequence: TGTGCCAGCAGCCCCGGACAGGGTAACGAGCAGTACTTC. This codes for CASSPGQGNEQYF. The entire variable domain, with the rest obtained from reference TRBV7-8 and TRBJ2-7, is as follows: GAGVSQSPRYKVAKRGQDVALRCDPISGHVSLFWYQQALGQGPEFLTYFQNEAQLDKSGLPSDRFFAERPEGSVSTLKIQRTQQEDSAVYLCASSPGQGNEQYFGPGTRLTVT.

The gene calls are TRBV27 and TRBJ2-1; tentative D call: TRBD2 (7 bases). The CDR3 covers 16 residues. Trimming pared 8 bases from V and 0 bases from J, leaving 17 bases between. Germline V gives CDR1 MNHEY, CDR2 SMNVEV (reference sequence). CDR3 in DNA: TGTGCCAGCGCCGTCTGGGGGGGCAGCTCCTACAATGAGCAGTTCTTC. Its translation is CASAVWGGSSYNEQFF.

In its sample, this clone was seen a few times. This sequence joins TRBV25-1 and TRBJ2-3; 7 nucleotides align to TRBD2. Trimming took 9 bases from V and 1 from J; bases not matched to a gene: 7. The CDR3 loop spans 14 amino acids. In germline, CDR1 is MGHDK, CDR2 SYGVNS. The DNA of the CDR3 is TGTGCCAGAGGGACTACGACTCGCACAGATACGCAGTATTTT. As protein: CARGTTTRTDTQYF.

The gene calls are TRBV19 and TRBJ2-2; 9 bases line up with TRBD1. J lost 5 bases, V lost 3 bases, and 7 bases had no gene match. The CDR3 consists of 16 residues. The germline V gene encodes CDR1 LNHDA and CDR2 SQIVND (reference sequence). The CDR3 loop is CASSMLDRGRTGELFF. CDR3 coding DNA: TGTGCCAGTAGTATGTTGGACAGGGGAAGAACCGGGGAGCTGTTTTTT.

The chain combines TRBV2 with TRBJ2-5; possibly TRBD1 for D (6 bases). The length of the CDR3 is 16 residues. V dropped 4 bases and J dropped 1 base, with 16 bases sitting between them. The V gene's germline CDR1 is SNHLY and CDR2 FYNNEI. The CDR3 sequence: CASSVSETGVQETQYF. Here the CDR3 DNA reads TGTGCCAGCAGTGTTTCAGAGACAGGCGTCCAAGAGACCCAGTACTTC.

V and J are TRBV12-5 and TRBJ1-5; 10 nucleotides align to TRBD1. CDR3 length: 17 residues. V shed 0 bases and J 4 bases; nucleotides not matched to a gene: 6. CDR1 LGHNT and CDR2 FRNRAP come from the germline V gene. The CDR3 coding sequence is TGTGCTAGTGGTTTGGTACTGGGACAGGGGAATAATCAGCCCCAGCATTTT. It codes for CASGLVLGQGNNQPQHF.

The CDR3 loop is CAWSSNRGPYEQYF. The CDR3, as DNA: TGTGCCTGGAGTTCCAACAGGGGACCCTACGAGCAGTACTTC. V usage is TRBV30 and J usage is TRBJ2-7, with 7 bases identical to TRBD1. The CDR3 spans 14 residues. Germline V gives CDR1 GTSNPN, CDR2 SVGIG (reference sequence). With 2 bases clipped from V and 2 bases from J, the junction kept 6 bases outside the gene matches.

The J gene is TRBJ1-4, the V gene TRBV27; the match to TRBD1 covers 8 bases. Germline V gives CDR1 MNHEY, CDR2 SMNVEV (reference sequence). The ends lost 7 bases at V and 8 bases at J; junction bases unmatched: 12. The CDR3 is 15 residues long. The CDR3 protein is CASTRSRGLKEKLFF. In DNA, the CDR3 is TGTGCCAGCACCCGATCCAGGGGGCTTAAGGAAAAACTGTTTTTT.

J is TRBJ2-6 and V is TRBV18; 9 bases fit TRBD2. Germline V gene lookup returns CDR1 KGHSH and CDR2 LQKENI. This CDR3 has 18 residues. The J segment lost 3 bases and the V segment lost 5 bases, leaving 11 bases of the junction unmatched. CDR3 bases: TGTGCCAGCTCATTAGCGGCTAGCGGGGTAGATGGGGCCAACGTCCTGACTTTC. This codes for CASSLAASGVDGANVLTF. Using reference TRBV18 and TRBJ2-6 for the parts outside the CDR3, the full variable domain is NAGVMQNPRHLVRRRGQEARLRCSPMKGHSHVYWYRQLPEEGLKFMVYLQKENIIDESGMPKERFSAEFPKEGPSILRIQQVVRGDSAAYFCASSLAASGVDGANVLTFGAGSRLTVL.

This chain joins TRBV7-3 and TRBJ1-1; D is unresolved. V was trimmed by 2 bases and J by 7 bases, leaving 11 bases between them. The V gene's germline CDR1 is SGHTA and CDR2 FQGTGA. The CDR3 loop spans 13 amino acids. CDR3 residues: CASSLGIEGEAFF. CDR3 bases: TGTGCCAGCAGCTTAGGGATCGAGGGTGAAGCTTTCTTT.

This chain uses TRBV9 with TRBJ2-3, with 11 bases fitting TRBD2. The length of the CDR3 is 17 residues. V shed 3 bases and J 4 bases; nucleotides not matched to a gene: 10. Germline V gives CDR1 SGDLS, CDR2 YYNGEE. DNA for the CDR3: TGTGCCAGCAGCGAAGGGACTAGCGGAGGAGTCGCAGATACGCAGTATTTT. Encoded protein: CASSEGTSGGVADTQYF.

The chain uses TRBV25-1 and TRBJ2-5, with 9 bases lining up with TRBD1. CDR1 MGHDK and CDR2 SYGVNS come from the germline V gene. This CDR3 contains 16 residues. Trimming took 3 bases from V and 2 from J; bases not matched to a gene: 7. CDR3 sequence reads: CASSDESGTGQETQYF. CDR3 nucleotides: TGTGCCAGCAGTGATGAATCCGGGACAGGGCAAGAGACCCAGTACTTC.

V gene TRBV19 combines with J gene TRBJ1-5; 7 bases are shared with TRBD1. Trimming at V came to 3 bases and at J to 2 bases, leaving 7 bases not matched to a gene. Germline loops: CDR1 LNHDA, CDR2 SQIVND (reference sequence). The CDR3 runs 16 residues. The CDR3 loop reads CASSIFGGQGNQPQHF. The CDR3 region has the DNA TGTGCCAGTAGTATCTTCGGCGGACAGGGCAATCAGCCCCAGCATTTT.

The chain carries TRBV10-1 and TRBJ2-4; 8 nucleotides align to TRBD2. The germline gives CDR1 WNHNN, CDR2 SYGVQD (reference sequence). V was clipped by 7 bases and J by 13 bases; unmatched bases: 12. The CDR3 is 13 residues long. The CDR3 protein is CASTLGGALGQYF. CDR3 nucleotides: TGCGCCAGCACCCTCGGGGGGGCGCTCGGACAGTACTTC.

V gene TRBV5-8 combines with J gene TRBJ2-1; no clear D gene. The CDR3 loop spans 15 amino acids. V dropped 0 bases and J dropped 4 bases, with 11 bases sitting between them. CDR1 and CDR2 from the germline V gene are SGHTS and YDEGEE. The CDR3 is CASSLGAVRYNEQFF. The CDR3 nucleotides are TGTGCCAGCAGCTTGGGGGCAGTTCGGTACAATGAGCAGTTCTTC. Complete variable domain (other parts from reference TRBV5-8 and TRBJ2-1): EAGVTQSPTHLIKTRGQQATLRCSPISGHTSVYWYQQALGLGLQFLLWYDEGEERNRGNFPPRFSGRQFPNYSSELNVNALELEDSALYLCASSLGAVRYNEQFFGPGTRLTVL.

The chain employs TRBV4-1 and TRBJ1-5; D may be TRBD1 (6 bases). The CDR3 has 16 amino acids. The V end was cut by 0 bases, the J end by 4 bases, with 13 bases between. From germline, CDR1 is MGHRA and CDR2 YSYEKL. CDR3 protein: CASSQDPTGSNQPQHF. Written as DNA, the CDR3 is TGCGCCAGCAGCCAAGACCCTACAGGGTCGAATCAGCCCCAGCATTTT.

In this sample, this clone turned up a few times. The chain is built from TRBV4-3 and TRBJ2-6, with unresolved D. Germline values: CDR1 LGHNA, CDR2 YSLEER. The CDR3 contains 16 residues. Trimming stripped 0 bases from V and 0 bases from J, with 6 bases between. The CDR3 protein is CASSQDIHSGANVLTF. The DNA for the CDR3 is TGCGCCAGCAGCCAAGACATACACTCTGGGGCCAACGTCCTGACTTTC.

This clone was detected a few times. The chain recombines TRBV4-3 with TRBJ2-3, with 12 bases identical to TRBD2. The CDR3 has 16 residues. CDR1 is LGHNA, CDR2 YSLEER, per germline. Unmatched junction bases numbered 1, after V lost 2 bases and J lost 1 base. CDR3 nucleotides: TGCGCCAGCAGCCAAAGGACTAGCGGGGGCACAGATACGCAGTATTTT. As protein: CASSQRTSGGTDTQYF.